The source of this T cell receptor beta chain is a study of shared clonotypes between healthy human individuals. Study-level findings and limits: Clonotypes which were not shared had lower generation probabilities than clonotypes that all four donors shared.

Regarding this clone: Its specificity is not known.

The length of the CDR3 is 14 residues. Germline CDR1 is MNHNY and CDR2 is SVGAGI (reference sequence). V shed 5 bases and J shed 10 bases, with 15 bases lying between them. Measured with immunoSEQ multiplex PCR; TCRdb has only the in-frame clones, and not every one. The profile shows roughly 2 million clones, 95% of them singletons. The rearrangement uses TRBV6-6 and TRBJ1-6, with D unclear. The sequence derives from a man aged 18 to 29 in good health. The material sequenced was naive CD4+ T cells sorted from blood. Indicated subset: CD45RA+ positively selected. CDR3 residues: CASSPQALASPLHF. In DNA form, the CDR3 reads TGTGCCAGCAGTCCTCAGGCTTTGGCATCACCCCTCCACTTT.